The sequence of this T cell receptor (beta chain) was determined in a study of blood T cell repertoires in COVID-19. Study-wide context: T cells, B-cell-depleted T cells, or PBMCs provided the cDNA or gDNA that served as material.

CDR1 SGHRS and CDR2 YFSETQ come from the germline V gene. The CDR3 is 16 residues long. Trimming took 2 bases from V and 1 from J; bases not matched to a gene: 4. Assay used: immunoSEQ multiplex PCR; TCRdb lists only in-frame clones, some missing. This table has tens of thousands of clones, more than 65% appearing once. Sequencing was carried out using peripheral blood. The gene calls are TRBV5-1 and TRBJ2-3; 10 bases are shared with TRBD1. The TCR comes from a woman between 55 and 75 years old with acute or convalescent COVID-19. CDR3 sequence (DNA): TGCGCCAGCAGCTTTCGGACAGGGGGGGGCACAGATACGCAGTATTTT. The encoded protein is CASSFRTGGGTDTQYF.